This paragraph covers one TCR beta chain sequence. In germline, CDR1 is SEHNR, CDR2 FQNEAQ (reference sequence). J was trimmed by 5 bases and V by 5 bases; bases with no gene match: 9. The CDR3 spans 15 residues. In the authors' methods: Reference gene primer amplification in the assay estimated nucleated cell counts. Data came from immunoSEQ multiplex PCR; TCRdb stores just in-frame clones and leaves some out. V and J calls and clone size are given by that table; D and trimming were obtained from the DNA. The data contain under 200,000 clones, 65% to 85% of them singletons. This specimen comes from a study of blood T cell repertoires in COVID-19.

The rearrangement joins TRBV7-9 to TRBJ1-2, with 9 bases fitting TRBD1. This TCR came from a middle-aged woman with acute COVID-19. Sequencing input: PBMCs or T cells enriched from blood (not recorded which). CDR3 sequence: CASSQEDRGPYGYTF. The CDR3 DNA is TGTGCCAGCAGCCAAGAGGACAGGGGCCCTTATGGCTACACCTTC.